Below, 25 T cell receptor beta chains from the same sample are listed, as sequenced in a study of human T cells and chemical hapten exposure. In TCRdb, the RACE reads were re-called with MiXCR into one record per CDR3 protein. The data hold roughly 86,000 distinct CDR3 sequences, with about 10% observed a single time. Time point given: patch test 1, 2 weeks after DPC sensitization. Treatment reported: therapeutic diphenylcyclopropenone sensitization with weekly scalp DPC. This specimen consisted of whole blood, obtained in connection with sensitization to the hapten diphenylcyclopropenone (DPC). The receptors come from a man in his forties with alopecia areata. Some clones in this sample may be carry-over from other donors' samples.

The sample holds many counts of this clonotype. The chain combines TRBV20-1 with TRBJ1-1; D not resolved. This CDR3 is 14 amino acids long. Germline assignment: CDR1 DFQATT and CDR2 SNEGSKA (reference sequence). V lost 0 bases, J lost 2 bases, and 10 bases lay in between. The CDR3 reads CSARDTAANTEAFF. The CDR3 nucleotides are TGCAGTGCTAGAGATACGGCTGCCAACACTGAAGCTTTCTTT.

Concerning this clonotype: Since a much larger clone is just one base distant, this may be a read error. The chain links TRBV25-1 to TRBJ2-5; D may correspond to TRBD1 or TRBD2 (7 bases each). Germline assignment: CDR1 MGHDK and CDR2 SYGVNS. V was shortened by 5 bases and J by 3 bases, with 16 bases between the two germline ends. The CDR3 loop spans 15 amino acids. The DNA of the CDR3 is TGTGCCAGCAGTAAATGGGAGGGGGCGGAAGAGACCCAGTACTTC. It yields the protein CASSKWEGAEETQYF.

This sequence joins TRBV12-3 or TRBV12-4 and TRBJ1-4; D call uncertain. The CDR3 extends over 14 amino acids. V was shortened by 5 bases and J by 0 bases, with 7 bases between the two germline ends. The CDR3 loop reads CASSPLSTNEKLFF. In nucleotides, the CDR3 is TGTGCCAGCAGTCCCCTATCAACTAATGAAAAACTGTTTTTT.

Concerning this clonotype itself: The conserved final phenylalanine or tryptophan is absent from the CDR3, which likely points to a read error. CDR3 DNA sequence: TGCGCCAGCAGCTCGACAGGCACCGCAGCTAACTATGGCTACACCCTC. Its protein product is CASSSTGTAANYGYTL. The rearrangement joins TRBV5-1 to TRBJ1-2; weak D call: TRBD1 (6 bases). Germline V gives CDR1 SGHRS, CDR2 YFSETQ. This CDR3 region has 16 residues. V was pared by 3 bases and J by 0 bases, with 15 bases between.

This clonotype was counted between two and nine times. This chain uses TRBV18 with TRBJ1-2; tentative D call: TRBD1 (5 bases). The CDR3 is 13 amino acids. Germline assignment: CDR1 KGHSH and CDR2 LQKENI. Trimming removed 3 bases at V and 4 bases at J, with 9 bases between. The CDR3: CASSPAGIYGYTF. The DNA for the CDR3 is TGTGCCAGCTCACCGGCAGGGATCTATGGCTACACCTTC.

The chain is built from TRBV13 and TRBJ2-7; no clear D. Per the germline V gene, CDR1 is PRHDT and CDR2 is FYEKMQ (reference sequence). This CDR3 is 13 amino acids long. CDR3 nucleotide sequence: TGTGCCAGCAGCTTAGGGCGGTCCTGCGAGCAGTACGTC. Translating gives CASSLGRSCEQYV.

The chain uses TRBV6-2 or TRBV6-3 and TRBJ2-7; possible D gene TRBD2, 6 bases. The CDR3 extends over 14 amino acids. Per the germline V gene, CDR1 is MNHEY and CDR2 is SVGEGT. V was shortened by 3 bases and J by 3 bases, with 12 bases between the two germline ends. The CDR3 DNA is TGTGCCAGCAGTTATGGGGGAGGCCGCTACGAGCAGTACTTC. As protein: CASSYGGGRYEQYF.

This sequence joins TRBV7-9 and TRBJ2-5; TRBD2 matches 12 bases. The CDR3 sequence is 17 residues long. Looked up from germline, CDR1 is SEHNR and CDR2 is FQNEAQ (reference sequence). The junction had 13 bases not matched to a gene; V was cut back by 5 bases and J by 6 bases. Here the CDR3 reads CASSARTSGNPEKTQYF. DNA of the CDR3: TGTGCCAGCAGCGCAAGGACTAGCGGGAACCCGGAGAAGACCCAGTACTTC.

This clonotype has just a few counts. V usage is TRBV19 and J usage is TRBJ1-5; TRBD1 matches 8 bases. From germline, CDR1 is LNHDA and CDR2 SQIVND (reference sequence). CDR3 length: 16 residues. The junction had 7 bases not matched to a gene; V was cut back by 3 bases and J by 3 bases. Here the CDR3 DNA reads TGTGCCAGTAGTATGGGACAGGCGCTTCCCAATCAGCCCCAGCATTTT. Amino acids: CASSMGQALPNQPQHF.

This sequence joins TRBV27 and TRBJ2-3, with 12 bases lining up with TRBD2. CDR1 is MNHEY and CDR2 is SMNVEV in the germline V gene (reference sequence). J gave up 2 bases and V 7 bases, and 7 bases lay outside the gene matches. The length of the CDR3 is 16 residues. The CDR3 nucleotides are TGTGCCAGCACTAAGACTAGCGGGAGACCCACAGATACGCAGTATTTT. Translated: CASTKTSGRPTDTQYF.

On this clonotype itself: A single base separates this from a much larger clone, so it may be a read error. The chain employs TRBV29-1 and TRBJ1-5; a possible D gene is TRBD1 (5 bases). Between the trimmed V and J ends, which lost 7 bases and 7 bases, there was a span of 26 bases. Germline assignment: CDR1 SQVTM and CDR2 ANQGSEA. The CDR3 length is 16 residues. The CDR3 DNA is TGCAGCGCCCAGGCGGGGGGGTCCTTATGGGAGCAGCCCCAGCATTTT. This translates into CSAQAGGSLWEQPQHF.

This clonotype was seen a few times. This chain uses TRBV7-3 with TRBJ2-1; no firm D call. The CDR3 sequence is 15 residues long. CDR1 SGHTA and CDR2 FQGTGA come from the germline V gene. V lost 3 bases and J lost 0, with 9 bases in between. The CDR3 sequence: CASSLNPSSYNEQFF. As DNA, the CDR3 is TGTGCCAGCAGCTTGAACCCGAGCTCCTACAATGAGCAGTTCTTC.

The chain is built from TRBV6-2 or TRBV6-3 and TRBJ2-7; TRBD2 aligns across 9 bases. The CDR3 is 15 amino acids. Losses at the gene ends were 2 bases for V and 2 bases for J; bases not matched to a gene: 4. The V gene's germline CDR1 is MNHEY and CDR2 SVGEGT. The CDR3 here is CASSYRSGGTYEQYV. For the CDR3, the DNA is TGTGCCAGCAGTTACCGGAGCGGGGGGACCTACGAGCAGTACGTC.

The chain employs TRBV12-3 or TRBV12-4 and TRBJ2-1; TRBD1 or TRBD2 may be the D gene (5 bases each). V lost 10 bases and J 3 bases, leaving 19 bases between the germline ends. This CDR3 has 15 amino acids. CDR3 in amino acids: CATKGDDGLYNEQFF. In nucleotides, the CDR3 is TGTGCCACCAAAGGGGACGACGGTCTCTACAATGAGCAGTTCTTC.

This clonotype was seen at least ten times. This chain uses TRBV20-1 with TRBJ2-1; 12 bases line up with TRBD2. The CDR3 contains 16 residues. The V segment lost 0 bases and the J segment 7 bases; nucleotides outside the gene matches: 7. Germline V gene lookup returns CDR1 DFQATT and CDR2 SNEGSKA (reference sequence). The CDR3 spells CSAREATSGSTNEQFF. The CDR3 nucleotides are TGCAGTGCTAGAGAAGCGACTAGCGGGAGCACTAATGAGCAGTTCTTC.

This clonotype has a handful of counts. The rearrangement uses TRBV14 and TRBJ2-2; 10 bases agree with TRBD2. The V segment lost 5 bases and the J segment 6 bases; nucleotides outside the gene matches: 3. This CDR3 spans 14 amino acids. Germline CDR1 SGHDN, CDR2 FVKESK. CDR3 residues: CASSTLAGAGELFF. As DNA, the CDR3 is TGTGCCAGCAGCACTCTAGCGGGAGCCGGGGAGCTGTTTTTT.

This chain links TRBV11-3 with TRBJ2-7; D uncertain. V was cut by 4 bases and J by 0 bases, with 10 bases left in between. From germline, CDR1 is SGHNT and CDR2 YENEEA. The CDR3 has 14 amino acids. CDR3 sequence reads: CASSSSGSSYEQYV. DNA for the CDR3: TGTGCCAGCAGCTCGTCAGGTAGCTCCTACGAGCAGTACGTC.

This clonotype was counted between two and nine times. The rearrangement joins TRBV14 to TRBJ2-4, with D unresolved. V shed 0 bases and J shed 6 bases, with 9 bases lying between them. Per germline, CDR1 SGHDN and CDR2 FVKESK. CDR3 size: 14 residues. The CDR3, as DNA: TGTGCCAGCAGCCAAGATTTAAGAGTAAACATTCAGTACTTC. It yields the protein CASSQDLRVNIQYF.

The rearrangement links TRBV10-3 to TRBJ2-3; the match to TRBD2 covers 7 bases. Germline lookup yields CDR1 ENHRY and CDR2 SYGVKD. The V gene end was trimmed by 6 bases and the J gene end by 3 bases; junction bases not matched to a gene: 9. The CDR3 consists of 15 residues. In DNA, the CDR3 is TGTGCCATCAGGGATGGACTAGTTGTGACAGATACGCAGTATTTT. Its translation: CAIRDGLVVTDTQYF.

A few counts support this clonotype. The chain employs TRBV7-2 and TRBJ2-1, with 9 positions matching TRBD2. The CDR3 extends over 16 amino acids. The trim removed 1 base at V and 2 bases at J, leaving 3 bases unmatched. Germline assignment: CDR1 SGHTA and CDR2 FQGNSA. The CDR3 coding sequence is TGTGCCAGCAGCTTAGGCGCGGGAGGGGCCTACAATGAGCAGTTCTTC. Protein product: CASSLGAGGAYNEQFF.

This clonotype occurred many times. This chain links TRBV19 with TRBJ2-7, with D perhaps assigned TRBD1 or TRBD2 (5 bases each). Germline assignment: CDR1 LNHDA and CDR2 SQIVND (reference sequence). This CDR3 spans 14 amino acids. Trimming left V 4 bases short and J 6 bases short, with 16 bases between. The CDR3 coding sequence is TGTGCCAGTAGTACGGGGCGGACTTTCGCCGAGCAGTACTTC. It specifies CASSTGRTFAEQYF. The full variable domain, with the rest looked up from reference TRBV19 and TRBJ2-7, is DGGITQSPKYLFRKEGQNVTLSCEQNLNHDAMYWYRQDPGQGLRLIYYSQIVNDFQKGDIAEGYSVSREKKESFPLTVTSAQKNPTAFYLCASSTGRTFAEQYFGPGTRLTVT.

Many counts were recorded for this clonotype. This chain uses TRBV29-1 with TRBJ2-3; D remains ambiguous. CDR1 and CDR2 (germline): SQVTM, ANQGSEA. The V end was cut by 3 bases, the J end by 6 bases, with 7 bases between. This CDR3 is 11 amino acids long. CDR3 loop: CSVELVDTQYF. The CDR3 DNA reads TGCAGCGTTGAGCTAGTGGATACGCAGTATTTT.

The CDR3 is CASSVGQWGISEAFF. CDR3 DNA: TGTGCCAGCAGCGTAGGACAATGGGGAATCTCTGAAGCTTTCTTT. The chain has TRBV9 and TRBJ1-1; no firm D call. Germline V gene lookup returns CDR1 SGDLS and CDR2 YYNGEE. The CDR3 sequence is 15 residues long. Trimming left V 0 bases short and J 6 bases short, with 15 bases between.

This clonotype has a handful of counts. The chain employs TRBV27 and TRBJ2-3, with a possible D match to TRBD2 (6 bases). This CDR3 contains 15 residues. CDR1 is MNHEY and CDR2 is SMNVEV in the germline V gene (reference sequence). Trimming removed 2 bases at V and 4 bases at J, with 13 bases between. This CDR3 is CASSLILAGADTQYF. The CDR3 DNA is TGTGCCAGCAGTTTAATACTAGCCGGTGCAGATACGCAGTATTTT.

V gene TRBV9 combines with J gene TRBJ2-5; 7 bases align to TRBD2. This CDR3 has 15 amino acids. J lost 1 base, V lost 4 bases, and 7 bases had no gene match. The germline gives CDR1 SGDLS, CDR2 YYNGEE. CDR3 DNA sequence: TGTGCCAGCAGCCTACCCAGCGGGACCCAAGAGACCCAGTACTTC. Translated: CASSLPSGTQETQYF.